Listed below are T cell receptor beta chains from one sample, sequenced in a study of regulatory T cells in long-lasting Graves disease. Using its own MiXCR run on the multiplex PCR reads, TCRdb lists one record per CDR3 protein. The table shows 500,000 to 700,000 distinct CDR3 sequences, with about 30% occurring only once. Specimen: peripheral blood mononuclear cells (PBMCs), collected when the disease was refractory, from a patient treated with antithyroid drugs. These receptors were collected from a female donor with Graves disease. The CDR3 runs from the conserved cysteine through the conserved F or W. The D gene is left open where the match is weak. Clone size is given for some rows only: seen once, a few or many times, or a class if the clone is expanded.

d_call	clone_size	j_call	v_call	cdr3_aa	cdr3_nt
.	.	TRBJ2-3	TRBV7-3	CASSLTVLAGHTQYF	TGTGCCAGCAGCTTAACGGTCCTAGCAGGGCATACGCAGTATTTT
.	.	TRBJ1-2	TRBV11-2	CASSHLSRNRDRDYGYTF	TGTGCCAGCAGCCACCTATCGAGAAACAGGGATCGGGACTATGGCTACACCTTC
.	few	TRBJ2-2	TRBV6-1	CASRRAGDTGELFF	TGTGCCAGCAGGAGGGCCGGGGACACCGGGGAGCTGTTTTTT
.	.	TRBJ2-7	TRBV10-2	CASSEPQGPYEQYF	TGCGCCAGCAGTGAGCCACAGGGCCCCTACGAGCAGTACTTC
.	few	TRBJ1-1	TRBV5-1	CASSFRDISEAFF	TGCGCCAGCAGCTTTAGGGACATCAGTGAAGCTTTCTTT
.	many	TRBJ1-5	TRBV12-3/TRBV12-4	CASSFGGQFDQPQHF	TGTGCCAGCAGTTTCGGGGGGCAGTTCGATCAGCCCCAGCATTTT
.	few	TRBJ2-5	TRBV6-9	CAYSRVQETQYF	TGTGCCTATTCTCGGGTTCAAGAGACCCAGTACTTC
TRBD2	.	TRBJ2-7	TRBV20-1	CSATIAGVRKEQYF	TGCAGTGCCACAATAGCGGGAGTGCGGAAAGAGCAGTACTTC
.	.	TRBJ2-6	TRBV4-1	CASSQIPGPYSGANVLTF	TGCGCCAGCAGCCAAATCCCGGGACCTTACTCTGGGGCCAACGTCCTGACTTTC
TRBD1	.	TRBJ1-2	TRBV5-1	CASSSDRGPHGYTF	TGCGCCAGCAGCTCGGACAGGGGACCGCATGGCTACACCTTC
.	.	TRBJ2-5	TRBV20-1	CSARVAGTSQETQYF	TGCAGTGCTAGAGTGGCGGGAACATCCCAAGAGACCCAGTACTTC
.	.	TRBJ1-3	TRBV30	CAWRATRGNTIYF	TGTGCCTGGAGGGCCACACGGGGAAACACCATATATTTT
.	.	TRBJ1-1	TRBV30	CAWNVGDFTEAFF	TGTGCCTGGAATGTAGGGGACTTCACTGAAGCTTTCTTT
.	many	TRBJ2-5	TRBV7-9	CASSLVGKEETQYF	TGTGCCAGCAGCTTAGTCGGGAAAGAAGAGACCCAGTACTTC
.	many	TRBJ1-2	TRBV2	CASSEPQDSYGYTF	TGTGCCAGCAGTGAGCCCCAGGACAGCTATGGCTACACCTTC
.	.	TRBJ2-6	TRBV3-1	CASSQGVPSSGANVLTF	TGTGCCAGCAGCCAAGGGGTACCGAGCTCTGGGGCCAACGTCCTGACTTTC
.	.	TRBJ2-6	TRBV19	CASSPRITRGANVLTF	TGTGCCAGTAGTCCCCGAATAACGCGGGGGGCCAACGTCCTGACTTTC
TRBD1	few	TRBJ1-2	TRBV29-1	CSVPKGQAYGYTF	TGCAGCGTGCCTAAAGGACAGGCTTACGGCTACACCTTC
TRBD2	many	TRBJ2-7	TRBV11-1	CASSYTSGTYEQYF	TGTGCCAGCAGCTACACTAGCGGGACCTACGAGCAGTACTTC
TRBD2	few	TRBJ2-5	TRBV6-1	CASVRLSSGAFQETQYF	TGTGCCAGCGTTAGGCTGTCTAGCGGCGCTTTCCAAGAGACCCAGTACTTC
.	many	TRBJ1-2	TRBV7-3	CASSPTNRAHGYTF	TGTGCCAGCAGTCCTACAAACAGGGCTCATGGCTACACCTTC
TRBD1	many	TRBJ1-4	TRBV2	CASSEEGQSGEKLFF	TGTGCCAGCAGTGAGGAGGGACAGAGTGGCGAAAAACTGTTTTTT
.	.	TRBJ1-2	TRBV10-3	CAISESGDGGVYGYTF	TGTGCCATCAGTGAGTCGGGCGACGGGGGAGTATATGGCTACACCTTC
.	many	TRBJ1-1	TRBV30	CAWVFGANEAFF	TGTGCCTGGGTCTTCGGGGCGAATGAAGCTTTCTTT
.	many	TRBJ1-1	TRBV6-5	CASSSGGMNTEAFF	TGTGCCAGCAGTTCCGGAGGGATGAACACTGAAGCTTTCTTT
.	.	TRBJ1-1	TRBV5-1	CASSNTGGTNTEAFF	TGCGCCAGCAGCAACACAGGTGGGACAAACACTGAAGCTTTCTTT
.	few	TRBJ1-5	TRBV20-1	CSARYPGNQPQHF	TGCAGTGCTAGATATCCTGGCAATCAGCCCCAGCATTTT
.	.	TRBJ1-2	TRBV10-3	CAITAANYGYTF	TGTGCCATAACTGCAGCTAACTATGGCTACACCTTC
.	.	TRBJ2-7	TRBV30	CAWSFAVTYEQYF	TGTGCCTGGAGTTTTGCGGTTACGTACGAGCAGTACTTC
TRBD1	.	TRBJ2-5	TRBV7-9	CASRHGQGAVETQYF	TGTGCCAGCAGACACGGACAGGGGGCTGTGGAGACCCAGTACTTC
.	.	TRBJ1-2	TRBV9	CASSVGGAQRGYTF	TGTGCCAGCAGCGTAGGGGGGGCGCAGAGGGGCTACACCTTC
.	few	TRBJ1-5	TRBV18	CASSLFATRGQPQHF	TGTGCCAGCTCACTGTTCGCCACCCGGGGTCAGCCCCAGCATTTT
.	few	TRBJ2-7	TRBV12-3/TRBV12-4	CASRLGSYEQYF	TGTGCCAGCAGGTTGGGATCCTACGAGCAGTACTTC
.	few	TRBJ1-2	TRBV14	CASSQDWPNYGYTF	TGTGCCAGCAGCCAAGATTGGCCTAACTATGGCTACACCTTC
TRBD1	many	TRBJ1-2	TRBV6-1	CASQTGQARNYGYTF	TGTGCCAGCCAGACGGGACAGGCGAGAAACTATGGCTACACCTTC
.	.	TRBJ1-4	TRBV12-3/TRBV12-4	CASSLVQGNEKLFF	TGTGCCAGCAGTTTAGTACAGGGAAATGAAAAACTGTTTTTT
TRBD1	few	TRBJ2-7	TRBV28	CASSHGQGVIWDEQYF	TGTGCCAGCAGTCACGGACAGGGGGTAATATGGGACGAGCAGTACTTC
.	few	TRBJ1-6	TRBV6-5	CASSSGAPLHF	TGTGCCAGCAGTTCCGGGGCACCCCTCCACTTT
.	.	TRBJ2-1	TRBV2	CASMRQRGSYNEQFF	TGTGCCAGCATGAGGCAGCGTGGCTCCTACAATGAGCAGTTCTTC
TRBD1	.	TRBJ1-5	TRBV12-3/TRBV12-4	CASRLGQENQPQHF	TGTGCCAGCAGGTTGGGACAGGAGAATCAGCCCCAGCATTTT
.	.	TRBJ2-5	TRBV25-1	CASSLGSAKTQYF	TGTGCCAGCTCCCTAGGCAGCGCGAAGACCCAGTACTTC
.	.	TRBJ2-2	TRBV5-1	CASSLDWGAGELFF	TGCGCCAGCAGCTTGGATTGGGGTGCCGGGGAGCTGTTTTTT
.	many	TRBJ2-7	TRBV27	CASSPGQTPYEQYF	TGTGCCAGCAGTCCCGGACAGACCCCATACGAGCAGTACTTC
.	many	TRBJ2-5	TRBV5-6	CASSSRDAEYF	TGTGCCAGCAGCTCCCGGGACGCGGAGTACTTC
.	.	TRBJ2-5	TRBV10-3	CAIKGQDGTQYF	TGTGCCATCAAGGGGCAAGACGGGACCCAGTACTTC
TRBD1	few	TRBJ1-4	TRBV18	CASSPATGLTNEKLFF	TGTGCCAGCTCACCTGCGACAGGGTTAACTAATGAAAAACTGTTTTTT
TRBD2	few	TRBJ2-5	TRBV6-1	CASAPGLAGLETQYF	TGTGCCAGCGCTCCGGGACTAGCGGGATTAGAGACCCAGTACTTC
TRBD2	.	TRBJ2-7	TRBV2	CASSVASGSSEQYF	TGTGCCAGCAGCGTAGCTAGCGGGAGTTCAGAGCAGTACTTC
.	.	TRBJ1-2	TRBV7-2	CASSRGPGYTF	TGTGCCAGCAGCCGGGGGCCCGGCTACACCTTC
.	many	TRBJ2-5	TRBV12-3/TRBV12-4	CASSLAEGTRETQYF	TGTGCCAGCAGTTTAGCGGAGGGTACGCGGGAGACCCAGTACTTC
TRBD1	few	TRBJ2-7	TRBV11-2	CASSSSDRGLAYEQYF	TGTGCCAGCAGCTCCTCCGACAGGGGGCTCGCCTACGAGCAGTACTTC
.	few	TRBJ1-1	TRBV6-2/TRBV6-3	CASSFYRSRTNTEAFF	TGTGCCAGCAGCTTCTACAGGTCACGTACGAACACTGAAGCTTTCTTT
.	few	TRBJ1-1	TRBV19	CASSPRRENTEAFF	TGTGCCAGTAGTCCCCGGCGGGAGAACACTGAAGCTTTCTTT
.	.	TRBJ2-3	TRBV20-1	CSASDTRTSTDTQYF	TGCAGTGCTTCGGACACACGCACTAGCACAGATACGCAGTATTTT